Listed below are T cell receptor beta chains from one sample, sequenced in a study of early stage breast cancer tumors. Profiling relied on immunoSEQ multiplex PCR, and the TCRdb table lists in-frame clones only, not all of them. The sample includes around 51,000 clones, approximately 78% seen only once; the top ten take roughly 3.4%. Material: blood. Receptors originate from a person in their forties with breast cancer. The CDR3 runs from the conserved cysteine through the conserved F or W. A D gene is named only where the DNA matches it firmly. Only part of the rows carry a size: once, few, many, or a class if the clone is expanded.

DNA	CDR3	V	J	size	D
TGCGCCAGCAGCCAACGGACTAGCGGGAACTATGAGCAGTTCTTC	CASSQRTSGNYEQFF	TRBV4-1	TRBJ2-1	-	TRBD2
TGTGCCAGCTCCCCTGGTACCAACACAGATACGCAGTATTTT	CASSPGTNTDTQYF	TRBV18	TRBJ2-3	-	-
TGTGCCAGCAGCCGCCCTTCGGGCGCTAGCACAGATACGCAGTATTTT	CASSRPSGASTDTQYF	TRBV7-9	TRBJ2-3	-	-
TGCGCCAGCAGCTTGCGTCAGGACAGGGGGGATGAAAAACTGTTTTTT	CASSLRQDRGDEKLFF	TRBV5-1	TRBJ1-4	-	TRBD1
TGCGCCAGCAGCCAAGATCTAGCGCTAGCGGGAGCGAGGGGAGATACGCAGTATTTT	CASSQDLALAGARGDTQYF	TRBV4-1	TRBJ2-3	-	TRBD2
TGTGCCAGCAGCTCGGGACACGAGCAGTACTTC	CASSSGHEQYF	TRBV7-9	TRBJ2-7	-	-
TGTGCCAGCAGTTATAAGGGGAGGAACAATCAGCCCCAGCATTTT	CASSYKGRNNQPQHF	TRBV2	TRBJ1-5	-	-
TGTGCCAGCAGGGGGCCTAGTTCTCGGCTTTACGAGCAGTACTTC	CASRGPSSRLYEQYF	TRBV6-1	TRBJ2-7	-	-
TGTGCCAGCAGTCTACTAGCGGGAGGGGCCTACGAGCAGTACTTC	CASSLLAGGAYEQYF	TRBV11-1	TRBJ2-7	once	TRBD2
TGTGCCAGCAGCTTCGCCGGGACTAGGGGCACAGATACGCAGTATTTT	CASSFAGTRGTDTQYF	TRBV7-9	TRBJ2-3	-	TRBD2
TGTGCCAGCAGCAAAACTAGCGCCTACAGGGATGAGCAGTTCTTC	CASSKTSAYRDEQFF	TRBV14	TRBJ2-1	-	-
TGTGCCAGCAGTTACGCAAACAGGGATGGCTACACCTTC	CASSYANRDGYTF	TRBV6-5	TRBJ1-2	-	-
TGTGCCAGCAGCTCCAAGCCCCTCTCCGGGGCAGGTGAGCAGTTCTTC	CASSSKPLSGAGEQFF	TRBV5-4	TRBJ2-1	-	-
TGTGCCAGCAGAACCATTCGCAGACCCACAGATACGCAGTATTTT	CASRTIRRPTDTQYF	TRBV6-5	TRBJ2-3	-	-
TGTGCCAGTAGTGGACCATCCGGTCAGGGTTCCCCTGAAGCTTTCTTT	CASSGPSGQGSPEAFF	TRBV19	TRBJ1-1	once	-
TGCAGTGCTCTCTACGCGCTCGAGCAGTATTTT	CSALYALEQYF	TRBV20-1	TRBJ2-3	-	-
TGTGCCAGCAGCCTCGGACAGGGTGAACGGGGTGAGCAGTTCTTC	CASSLGQGERGEQFF	TRBV5-8	TRBJ2-1	-	TRBD1
TGTGCCATCAGTCCGGAATATATGGGGTATGGCTACACCTTC	CAISPEYMGYGYTF	TRBV10-3	TRBJ1-2	once	-
TGTGCCAGCAGCTCTCAGGGGAACACTGAAGCTTTCTTT	CASSSQGNTEAFF	TRBV11-2	TRBJ1-1	few	-
TGTGCCAGCAGCTTAGGCAGCCACTACGAGCAGTACTTC	CASSLGSHYEQYF	TRBV7-2	TRBJ2-7	-	-